Below, one TCR beta chain is given with its context. The source of the sample is a study of T cells after yellow fever vaccination. Study-wide background: The fractions with low cell numbers were processed using SMART-Seq v4 Ultra Low Input.

TCRdb called the 5' RACE reads again in MiXCR, with one record for every CDR3 protein. The sample has 300,000 or so distinct CDR3 sequences, 8.7% seen once. Trimming at V came to 5 bases and at J to 0 bases, leaving 13 bases not matched to a gene. This CDR3 has 19 amino acids. Germline V gene lookup returns CDR1 MNHEY and CDR2 SMNVEV (reference sequence). The V and J genes are TRBV27 and TRBJ1-6, with 7 positions matching TRBD1. The clonotype comes from a man aged 18 to 35 who received the YFV17D yellow fever vaccine. The sequencing here drew on CD4+ T cells sorted from PBMCs, taken 5 days after the yellow fever booster vaccination. This CDR3 is CASSPKAGQRSSYNSPLHF. As DNA, the CDR3 is TGTGCCAGCAGTCCAAAGGCGGGACAGCGGAGCTCCTATAATTCACCCCTCCACTTT.